This T cell receptor (beta chain) was captured in a study of cytomegalovirus exposure and HLA in healthy donors. Per the germline V gene, CDR1 is MNHNS and CDR2 is SASEGT. Trimming pared 6 bases from V and 2 bases from J, leaving 11 bases between. The CDR3 totals 14 residues. Amplification used 60 Vbeta primers and 13 Jbeta primers. Assay: immunoSEQ multiplex PCR; the TCRdb copy retains only in-frame clones and omits some. The sample lists over 150,000 clones; over 75% were seen once. The specimen sequenced was PBMCs. This clonotype was sampled from a woman in her thirties or forties in good health and CMV-seropositive. V and J are TRBV6-1 and TRBJ2-1; possibly TRBD2 for D (5 bases). The CDR3 DNA reads as TGTGCCAGCAGCGCCCTCGGGACCTACAATGAGCAGTTCTTC. Translation gives CASSALGTYNEQFF.